This T cell receptor (beta chain) came from a study of cytomegalovirus exposure and HLA in healthy donors. Findings and limits, study-wide: A later analysis reportedly found that, within productive TCRs, an Asian-associated ancestry cluster had fewer N-insertions than the mean observed across the roughly 610 donors. In an earlier analysis, about 87% or about 30%: the productive usage of most TCR beta V segments.

A multiplex PCR was run with 60 Vbeta primers and 13 Jbeta primers. The table came from immunoSEQ multiplex PCR; TCRdb's copy has only in-frame clones and leaves some out. The repertoire holds about 140,000 clones, about 80% seen once, with less than 5% in the top ten. About this clone itself: What it binds is not known.

From germline, CDR1 is MNHNS and CDR2 SASEGT. The CDR3 spans 16 residues. The V and J ends lost 2 bases and 1 base respectively, with 12 bases between them. In nominal health when sampled, donors likely had unrecorded immune exposures nonetheless. The source material was PBMCs. The chain carries TRBV6-1 and TRBJ1-5; D is perhaps TRBD1 (5 bases). The source is a man in his thirties or forties in good health. Written as DNA, the CDR3 is TGTGCCAGCAGTGAATTCGGGGGTTCAAGCAATCAGCCCCAGCATTTT. Encoded protein: CASSEFGGSSNQPQHF.